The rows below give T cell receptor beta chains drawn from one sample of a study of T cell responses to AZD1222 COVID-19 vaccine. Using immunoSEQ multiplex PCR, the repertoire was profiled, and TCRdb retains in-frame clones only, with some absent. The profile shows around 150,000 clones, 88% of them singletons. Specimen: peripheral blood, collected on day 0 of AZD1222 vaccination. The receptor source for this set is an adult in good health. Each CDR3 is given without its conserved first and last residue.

CDR3aa: ASSYIAGGSGELF
v_gene: TRBV6-5
j_gene: TRBJ2-2

CDR3aa: ASSTTGSNTEAF
v_gene: TRBV19
j_gene: TRBJ1-1

CDR3aa: ASSLVGAEAF
v_gene: TRBV11-1
j_gene: TRBJ1-1

CDR3aa: ASSQDPQGANTEAF
v_gene: TRBV4-3
j_gene: TRBJ1-1

CDR3aa: ASSLSGTSNEQF
v_gene: TRBV7-9
j_gene: TRBJ2-1

CDR3aa: ASTQRVTGELF
v_gene: TRBV28
j_gene: TRBJ2-2

CDR3aa: AISRTSGYT
v_gene: TRBV10-3
j_gene: TRBJ1-2

CDR3aa: ASTRSGTTGELF
v_gene: TRBV28
j_gene: TRBJ2-2

CDR3aa: ASSLTGRGRTDTQY
v_gene: TRBV5-1
j_gene: TRBJ2-3

CDR3aa: ASSLGRDSYSGNTIY
v_gene: TRBV28
j_gene: TRBJ1-3

CDR3aa: ASSAGVDTDTQY
v_gene: TRBV6-4
j_gene: TRBJ2-3

CDR3aa: ASSPLSGSTDTQY
v_gene: TRBV3-1/TRBV3-2
j_gene: TRBJ2-3

CDR3aa: ATSRGGGLAEHEQF
v_gene: TRBV15
j_gene: TRBJ2-1

CDR3aa: ASSAGLIEKLF
v_gene: TRBV2
j_gene: TRBJ1-4

CDR3aa: ATSDQRTGKNYGYT
v_gene: TRBV24-1
j_gene: TRBJ1-2